This TCR beta chain is from a study of circulating CD8 cells and anti-PD-1 response in melanoma. Live CD3+CD8+TCRalphabeta+ cells were sorted into four subsets by PD-1 and/or TIGIT. Each library started from around 15 ng of total RNA using the QIAseq Immune Repertoire TCR panel. MiXCR, run by TCRdb on the reads, gives a single entry per CDR3 protein. The data contain 550 to 700 distinct CDR3 sequences, 7.9% of them seen just once; the ten biggest clones take up roughly 15%. In its sample, this clonotype ranks as large. Its matching antigen is unknown. The CDR3 has 18 amino acids. The germline V gene encodes CDR1 LGHNA and CDR2 YNFKEQ. V shed 4 bases, J shed 0 bases, and the junction held 8 bases outside the gene matches. Notes on the study in general: Replicates were generally not done for experiments. Diversity ranked highest in DNEG and lowest in TIGIT subsets. Subset repertoires were largely private at M1, with under 8% shared.

The gene calls are TRBV4-2 and TRBJ2-2; 10 positions match TRBD2. Sample: CD8+ T cells from PBMCs, taken at baseline or after one month of anti-PD-1 therapy (not recorded which). This sequence was found in a human donor with melanoma. CDR3 in DNA: TGTGCCAGCAGCCTCCTCAGCGGGGGGGTATCGAACACCGGGGAGCTGTTTTTT. It encodes CASSLLSGGVSNTGELFF.